The 32 T cell receptor beta chains below all came from one sample that was sequenced in a study of a mutant IDH1 vaccine in newly diagnosed glioma. Assay: immunoSEQ multiplex PCR; the TCRdb copy retains only in-frame clones and omits some. The sample yields some 57,000 clones, 84% seen once. No antigen has been identified for these receptors. Stated time point: week 35, safety follow-up. Doses of 300 ug of mutant IDH1 20-mer peptide were given with topical imiquimod. Sequenced here: PBMCs, sampled from a glioma patient whose treatment included an IDH1 peptide vaccine. The origin of the receptors is a woman aged 18-29 years with glioma.

The chain recombines TRBV25-1 with TRBJ1-2; D is undetermined. The ends were cut back, 5 bases at V and 1 base at J, with 8 bases in the middle. The CDR3 sequence is 13 residues long. Per germline, CDR1 MGHDK and CDR2 SYGVNS. CDR3 DNA: TGTGCCAGCAGTAAACAGAATAACTATGGCTACACCTTC. Translation gives CASSKQNNYGYTF.

V and J are TRBV6-1 and TRBJ2-1; 11 bases are a match to TRBD2. The germline CDR1 and CDR2 sequences are MNHNS and SASEGT. V lost 3 bases, J lost 4 bases, and 2 bases stayed unmatched. This CDR3 comprises 15 residues. The CDR3 here is CASSESSGRYNEQFF. The CDR3 coding sequence is TGTGCCAGCAGTGAGTCTAGCGGGAGGTACAATGAGCAGTTCTTC.

The chain uses TRBV29-1 and TRBJ2-7; 9 bases are shared with TRBD2. V lost 3 bases to trimming and J lost 4 bases; unmatched junction nucleotides: 16. The CDR3 is made up of 17 amino acids. The germline V gene encodes CDR1 SQVTM and CDR2 ANQGSEA. The chain's CDR3 is CSVEGQVRGRGAYEQYF. The DNA of the CDR3 is TGCAGCGTTGAGGGGCAGGTTCGCGGGAGGGGGGCTTACGAGCAGTACTTC.

The V gene is TRBV19, the J gene TRBJ2-1; TRBD1 agrees at 9 bases. J was trimmed by 6 bases and V by 9 bases; bases with no gene match: 15. This CDR3 is built from 16 residues. Germline assignment: CDR1 LNHDA and CDR2 SQIVND (reference sequence). The CDR3 region has the DNA TGTGCCAGCCACGCTCCCGGGGACAGGGCCCTCAATGAGCAGTTCTTC. It specifies CASHAPGDRALNEQFF.

V gene TRBV11-2 combines with J gene TRBJ2-1, with no clear D. Germline CDR1 is SGHAT and CDR2 is FQNNGV. Trimming left V 5 bases short and J 4 bases short, with 6 bases between. The CDR3 sequence is 12 residues long. CDR3 region: CASSLGYNEQFF. DNA of the CDR3: TGTGCCAGCAGCCTCGGTTACAATGAGCAGTTCTTC.

The rearrangement links TRBV5-8 to TRBJ2-1; 11 bases agree with TRBD2. This CDR3 is 13 amino acids long. Trimming at V came to 4 bases and at J to 7 bases, leaving 1 base not matched to a gene. The germline CDR1 and CDR2 sequences are SGHTS and YDEGEE. CDR3 DNA: TGTGCCAGCAGCCGACTAGCGGGGAATGAGCAGTTCTTC. Translating it yields CASSRLAGNEQFF.

CDR3 amino acids: CASSYGQGREQYF. The CDR3 nucleotides read TGTGCCAGCAGTTACGGACAGGGGCGCGAGCAGTACTTC. The chain combines TRBV6-6 with TRBJ2-7, with TRBD1 identical over 9 bases. J was trimmed by 6 bases and V by 2 bases; bases with no gene match: 2. Germline CDR1 and CDR2: MNHNY and SVGAGI (reference sequence). The CDR3 totals 13 residues.

CDR3 nucleotides: TGTGCCAGCAGTCAGGACAGGGGAGCAGATACGCAGTATTTT. Translation gives CASSQDRGADTQYF. The chain links TRBV2 to TRBJ2-3, with 9 bases aligning to TRBD1. The CDR3 sequence is 14 residues long. V was clipped by 5 bases and J by 4 bases; unmatched bases: 4. Germline V gene sequence: CDR1 SNHLY, CDR2 FYNNEI. The full variable domain, rest sourced from reference TRBV2 and TRBJ2-3, is EPEVTQTPSHQVTQMGQEVILRCVPISNHLYFYWYRQILGQKVEFLVSFYNNEISEKSEIFDDQFSVERPDGSNFTLKIRSTKLEDSAMYFCASSQDRGADTQYFGPGTRLTVL.

This clone has only one observation. The V gene is TRBV7-3, the J gene TRBJ2-7; 12 nucleotides line up with TRBD2. The CDR3 is made up of 14 amino acids. Germline assignment: CDR1 SGHTA and CDR2 FQGTGA. V lost 6 bases to trimming and J lost 6 bases; unmatched junction nucleotides: 6. The CDR3 DNA reads as TGTGCCAGCAGTCTAGCGGGAGGGCCATCCGAGCAGTACTTC. Protein sequence: CASSLAGGPSEQYF.

J is TRBJ2-5 and V is TRBV15, with D hard to call. Trimming removed 3 bases from V and 5 bases from J, with 22 bases in between. In germline, CDR1 is LNHNV, CDR2 YYDKDF (reference sequence). The CDR3 is 17 amino acids. CDR3 sequence reads: CATSRETKEAVEETQYF. The CDR3 nucleotides are TGTGCCACCAGCAGGGAGACAAAAGAAGCAGTTGAGGAGACCCAGTACTTC.

This clone has only one observation. The chain's CDR3 is CASSLVGAPPNGYTF. Written as DNA, the CDR3 is TGTGCCAGCAGCTTAGTGGGCGCCCCACCAAATGGCTACACCTTC. The chain joins TRBV7-2 to TRBJ1-2, with D hard to call. CDR3 size: 15 residues. V was shortened by 1 base and J by 6 bases, with 15 bases between the two germline ends. CDR1 is SGHTA, CDR2 FQGNSA, per germline.

J is TRBJ2-5 and V is TRBV9; 8 bases line up with TRBD2. The CDR3 is 16 amino acids. Germline lookup yields CDR1 SGDLS and CDR2 YYNGEE. V gave up 4 bases and J gave up 3 bases; unmatched junction bases: 11. The CDR3 here is CASSLNERETEETQYF. CDR3 in DNA: TGTGCCAGCAGCCTCAACGAGCGGGAGACGGAAGAGACCCAGTACTTC.

The V call is TRBV7-9, the J call TRBJ2-1; 10 nucleotides agree with TRBD2. CDR3 length equals 16 residues. The J segment lost 2 bases and the V segment lost 1 base, leaving 2 bases of the junction unmatched. Germline CDR1 and CDR2: SEHNR and FQNEAQ (reference sequence). The CDR3 coding sequence is TGTGCCAGCAGCTTAGACAGCGGGGGGGCCTACAATGAGCAGTTCTTC. It translates to CASSLDSGGAYNEQFF.

The chain employs TRBV19 and TRBJ2-7; D is uncertain. V shed 5 bases and J shed 1 base, with 9 bases lying between them. The CDR3 contains 13 residues. Germline CDR1 LNHDA, CDR2 SQIVND (reference sequence). The CDR3 region has the DNA TGTGCCAGTAGTGGGGTTCCTTCCTACGAGCAGTACTTC. Amino acids: CASSGVPSYEQYF.

V and J are TRBV5-6 and TRBJ2-5; D gene unclear. Trimming pared 1 base from V and 2 bases from J, leaving 12 bases between. In germline, CDR1 is SGHDT, CDR2 YYEEEE. This CDR3 has 15 residues. DNA of the CDR3: TGTGCCAGCAGCTTGAGGGATCCCCCGCAAGAGACCCAGTACTTC. Its protein is CASSLRDPPQETQYF.

V gene TRBV5-4 combines with J gene TRBJ2-5, with 7 bases that match TRBD2. The CDR3 is 17 residues long. Germline CDR1 is SGHNT and CDR2 is YYREEE (reference sequence). With V trimmed by 4 bases and J by 5 bases, 17 bases remained unmatched. CDR3 in DNA: TGTGCCAGCAGCCCCTCAGCGGGGCGACGCATTGGGGAGACCCAGTACTTC. Its translation is CASSPSAGRRIGETQYF.

This chain connects TRBV5-1 to TRBJ1-1, with TRBD1 as a possible D gene (5 bases). V was shortened by 8 bases and J by 6 bases, with 20 bases between the two germline ends. The germline V gene encodes CDR1 SGHRS and CDR2 YFSETQ. This CDR3 is 14 amino acids long. The CDR3 bases are TGCGCCAGTACCGTAGGGGATGTTTTTCCTGAAGCTTTCTTT. Protein product: CASTVGDVFPEAFF.

The chain carries TRBV7-2 and TRBJ1-2, with TRBD1 identical over 8 bases. The length of the CDR3 is 15 residues. CDR1 SGHTA and CDR2 FQGNSA come from the germline V gene. With V trimmed by 3 bases and J by 4 bases, 7 bases remained unmatched. The CDR3 DNA sequence: TGTGCCAGCAGCTTTCTTCGGACAGGGACCTATGGCTACACCTTC. Its protein is CASSFLRTGTYGYTF.

This clone was observed a single time. The chain joins TRBV30 to TRBJ2-4; 12 bases match TRBD2. J lost 5 bases, V lost 7 bases, and 6 bases had no gene match. CDR1 is GTSNPN, CDR2 SVGIG, per germline (reference sequence). The CDR3 is 14 amino acids. For the CDR3, the DNA is TGTGCCTCTAGCGGGAGGGCTATTCAAAACATTCAGTACTTC. Translated: CASSGRAIQNIQYF.

This chain links TRBV5-5 with TRBJ2-1, with 10 bases matching TRBD2. The CDR3 has 16 amino acids. The V segment lost 5 bases and the J segment 8 bases; nucleotides outside the gene matches: 13. The germline V gene has CDR1 SGHKS and CDR2 YYEKEE (reference sequence). CDR3 amino acids: CASRPLLAGAGYEQFF. In DNA, the CDR3 is TGTGCCAGCAGACCCCTCCTAGCGGGGGCCGGCTATGAGCAGTTCTTC.

This chain joins TRBV7-9 and TRBJ2-5; 11 nucleotides match TRBD2. Germline CDR1 and CDR2: SEHNR and FQNEAQ (reference sequence). The trim removed 4 bases at V and 4 bases at J, leaving 8 bases unmatched. The CDR3 runs 16 residues. Here the CDR3 reads CASSSGLADLLETQYF. The DNA for the CDR3 is TGTGCCAGCAGCTCGGGACTAGCGGACCTCCTAGAGACCCAGTACTTC.

The chain has TRBV5-1 and TRBJ2-7; 9 bases are a match to TRBD2. The ends lost 0 bases at V and 5 bases at J; junction bases unmatched: 3. Germline assignment: CDR1 SGHRS and CDR2 YFSETQ. The CDR3 spans 14 residues. In DNA form, the CDR3 reads TGCGCCAGCAGCTTGGATAGCGGGAGCGACGAGCAGTACTTC. The encoded protein is CASSLDSGSDEQYF.

This clone was observed a few times. This chain links TRBV6-1 with TRBJ2-7; D is ambiguous. V shed 6 bases and J shed 4 bases, with 7 bases lying between them. CDR3 size: 11 residues. Germline V gene sequence: CDR1 MNHNS, CDR2 SASEGT. CDR3 residues: CASRRDYEQYF. CDR3 in DNA: TGTGCCAGCAGAAGGGATTACGAGCAGTACTTC.

The chain is built from TRBV29-1 and TRBJ1-1; no definite D call. The germline CDR1 and CDR2 sequences are SQVTM and ANQGSEA. The length of the CDR3 is 15 residues. Trimming took off 7 bases at V and 1 base at J, with 19 bases between the two ends. DNA for the CDR3: TGCAGCGCAATCCACCGGGGATGGTCGAACACTGAAGCTTTCTTT. Its protein product is CSAIHRGWSNTEAFF.

This clone appeared a single time. The chain is built from TRBV7-3 and TRBJ1-5; D perhaps matches TRBD1 (5 bases). The ends were cut back, 0 bases at V and 9 bases at J, with 9 bases in the middle. This CDR3 spans 13 amino acids. Germline CDR1 and CDR2: SGHTA and FQGTGA. The CDR3 loop reads CASSLTAGGPQHF. In DNA form, the CDR3 reads TGTGCCAGCAGCTTAACCGCGGGGGGGCCCCAGCATTTT.

This chain uses TRBV9 with TRBJ2-7; D is unclear. The CDR3 totals 16 residues. Per germline, CDR1 SGDLS and CDR2 YYNGEE. Deletions cut 0 bases from V and 3 bases from J, with 16 bases between. This chain's CDR3 is CASSVGRVNVGYEQYF. DNA for the CDR3: TGTGCCAGCAGCGTAGGCCGGGTCAACGTAGGCTACGAGCAGTACTTC.

This clone was detected only a few times. CDR3 sequence reads: CASSLAGGAPYNEQFF. CDR3 sequence (DNA): TGTGCCAGCAGCTTGGCAGGGGGGGCCCCCTACAATGAGCAGTTCTTC. The chain recombines TRBV7-9 with TRBJ2-1, with D possibly called TRBD1 or TRBD2 (7 bases each). V lost 3 bases and J 2 bases, leaving 14 bases between the germline ends. The germline CDR1 and CDR2 sequences are SEHNR and FQNEAQ (reference sequence). This CDR3 is built from 16 residues.

CDR3 amino acids: CASSYDRGDYGYTF. The CDR3 DNA reads as TGTGCCAGCAGTTATGACAGGGGGGACTATGGCTACACCTTC. The chain employs TRBV6-6 and TRBJ1-2; 9 nucleotides line up with TRBD1. Germline assignment: CDR1 MNHNY and CDR2 SVGAGI (reference sequence). The length of the CDR3 is 14 residues. Trimming cost V 3 bases and J 3 bases; bases outside gene matches: 2.

The J gene is TRBJ2-7, the V gene TRBV5-1; D not certain. CDR3 length: 11 amino acids. Trimming took 1 base from V and 7 from J, leaving 6 bases between them. The germline V gene has CDR1 SGHRS and CDR2 YFSETQ. The CDR3 coding sequence is TGCGCCAGCAGCTTGAGGGCAGAGCAGTACTTC. Protein: CASSLRAEQYF.

The chain recombines TRBV7-9 with TRBJ2-7; 8 nucleotides match TRBD1. The CDR3 is made up of 16 amino acids. Germline assignment: CDR1 SEHNR and CDR2 FQNEAQ (reference sequence). V was clipped by 3 bases and J by 0 bases; unmatched bases: 7. The CDR3 DNA is TGTGCCAGCAGCTTTCCGGACAGGGAGACCTCCTACGAGCAGTACTTC. Its translation is CASSFPDRETSYEQYF.

This chain uses TRBV2 with TRBJ2-7; 9 nucleotides line up with TRBD2. CDR1 and CDR2 (germline): SNHLY, FYNNEI. CDR3 length: 15 amino acids. V was pared by 5 bases and J by 2 bases, with 7 bases of the junction left unmatched. CDR3 DNA: TGTGCCAGCAGTTATGCGCGGGAGGGCGCCTACGAGCAGTACTTC. It translates to CASSYAREGAYEQYF.

V usage is TRBV5-1 and J usage is TRBJ2-5, with 15 positions matching TRBD2. Germline CDR1 and CDR2: SGHRS and YFSETQ. With 4 bases clipped from V and 5 bases from J, the junction kept 18 bases outside the gene matches. The CDR3 is 20 residues long. The CDR3, as DNA: TGCGCCAGCAGCATACCGGGACTAGCGGGGGGCTCCCCACGACCGGAGACCCAGTACTTC. This gives the protein CASSIPGLAGGSPRPETQYF.